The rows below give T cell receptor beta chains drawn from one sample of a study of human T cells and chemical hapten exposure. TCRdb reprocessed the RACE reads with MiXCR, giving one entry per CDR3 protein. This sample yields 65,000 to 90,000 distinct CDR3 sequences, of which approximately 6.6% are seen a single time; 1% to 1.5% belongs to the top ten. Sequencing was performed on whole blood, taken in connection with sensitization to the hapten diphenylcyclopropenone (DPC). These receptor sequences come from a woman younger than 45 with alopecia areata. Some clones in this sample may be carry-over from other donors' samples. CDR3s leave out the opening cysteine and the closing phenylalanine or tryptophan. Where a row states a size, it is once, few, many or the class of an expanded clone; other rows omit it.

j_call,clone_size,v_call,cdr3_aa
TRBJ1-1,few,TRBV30,AWSAQGFPEAF
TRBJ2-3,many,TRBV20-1,SAKEGLAGDTQY
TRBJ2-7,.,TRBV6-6,ASSKTRDSRSYEQY
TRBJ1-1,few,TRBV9,ASSPDLGVVEAF
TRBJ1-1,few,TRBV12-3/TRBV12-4,ASSYEAF
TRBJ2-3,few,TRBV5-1,ASGAVAGRTDTQY
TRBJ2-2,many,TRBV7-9,ASSLQAGGNTGELF
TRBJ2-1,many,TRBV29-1,SADDGTRGNEQF
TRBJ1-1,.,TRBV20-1,SASPSALKAF
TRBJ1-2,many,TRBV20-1,SARAVLNYGYT
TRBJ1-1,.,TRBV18,ASSQGQGLGEAF
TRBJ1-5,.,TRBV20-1,SARDSTGGNNQPQH
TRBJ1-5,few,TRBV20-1,SAAVGGGSNQPQH
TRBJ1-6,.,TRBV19,ASSIRTNGDSPLH
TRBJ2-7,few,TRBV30,AWSGRREQY
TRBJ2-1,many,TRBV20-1,SATSDYYNEQF
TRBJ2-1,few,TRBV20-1,SAYSGGRNNEQF
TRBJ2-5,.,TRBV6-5,ASRRQETQY
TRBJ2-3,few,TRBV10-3,AISGPGLAGVNQDTQY
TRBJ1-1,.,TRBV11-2,ASSLYTGLNTEAF
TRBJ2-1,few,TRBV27,ASSPGTSGGNEQF
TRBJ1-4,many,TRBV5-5,ASSSTGGGSTNEKLF
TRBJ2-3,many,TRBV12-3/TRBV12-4,ASSLRLADVSTDTQY
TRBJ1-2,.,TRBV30,ACPTQGFETYGYT
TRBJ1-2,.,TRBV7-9,ASSSQTGNYGYT
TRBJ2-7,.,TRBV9,ASSVAWDSYEQY